Sequencing of this T cell receptor beta chain was carried out in a study of tissue T cells after allogeneic stem cell transplantation. Only in-frame clones appear in the TCRdb table, and some are missing; sequencing was by immunoSEQ multiplex PCR. Here the sample spans about 9,500 clones, about half being singletons. Germline V gene lookup returns CDR1 KGHPV and CDR2 FQNQEV (reference sequence). CDR3 size: 12 residues. Trimming shortened V by 2 bases and J by 6 bases, and 7 bases separated the two germline ends. Overall study findings and caveats: Shared clones across patients were few; motif clustering revealed tissue-specific shared signatures. The study did not identify alloreactive or antigen-specific tissue TCRs, and some clones might be persisting host cells. TCR repertoires tracked anatomic similarity, regardless of disease or transplant status.

Time point meaning: mouse harvest day 7 after allogeneic transplant. Mouse grafts combined 10^7 T-cell-depleted bone marrow cells with 10^6 splenic CD5+ T cells. Mice had MHC-mismatched B6 into BALB/c GVHD, sampled day 7 or 14. This clone was counted between two and nine times. Its antigen is unidentified. Gene names follow the mouse nomenclature. The read finishes 1 residue shy of the CDR3 end, and the germline J gene is used to complete it. The clonotype comes from a female BALB/c mouse given C57BL/6 T cells with graft-versus-host disease after an allogeneic hematopoietic cell transplant. This chain uses TRBV26 with TRBJ1-1; D unresolved. Sequencing was carried out using gut tissue. Partial CDR3 DNA: TGTGCCAGCAGTCTGACAGAGGCAGAAGTCTTC. Encoded protein: CASSLTEAEVF. In full, the CDR3 reads CASSLTEAEVFF.